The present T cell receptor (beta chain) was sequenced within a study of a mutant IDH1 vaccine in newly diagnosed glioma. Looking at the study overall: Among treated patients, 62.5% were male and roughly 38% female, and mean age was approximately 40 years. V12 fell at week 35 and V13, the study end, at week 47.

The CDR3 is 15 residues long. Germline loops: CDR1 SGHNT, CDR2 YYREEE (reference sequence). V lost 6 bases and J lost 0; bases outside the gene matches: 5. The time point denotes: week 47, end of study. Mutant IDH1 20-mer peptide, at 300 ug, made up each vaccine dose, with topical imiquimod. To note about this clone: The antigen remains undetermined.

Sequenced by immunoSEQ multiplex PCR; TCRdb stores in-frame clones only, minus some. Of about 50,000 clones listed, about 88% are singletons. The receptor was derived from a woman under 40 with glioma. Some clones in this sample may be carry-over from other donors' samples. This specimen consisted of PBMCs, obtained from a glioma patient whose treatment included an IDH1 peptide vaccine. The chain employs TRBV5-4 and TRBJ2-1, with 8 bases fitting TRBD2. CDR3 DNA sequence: TGTGCCAGCACTCCCGGGACTAGCTCCTACAATGAGCAGTTCTTC. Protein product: CASTPGTSSYNEQFF.